This TCR beta chain was recorded in a study of blood T cell repertoires in COVID-19. V was clipped by 8 bases and J by 3 bases, with 13 bases between them. The CDR3 has 13 amino acids. Looked up from germline, CDR1 is SEHNR and CDR2 is FQNEAQ (reference sequence). This clone appeared once. Recovered status in Cohort 3 required two negative PCRs, clearance, or symptom resolution. Authors' processing steps: Amplification with reference gene primers provided the estimates of nucleated cell counts. Sequenced by immunoSEQ multiplex PCR; TCRdb stores in-frame clones only, minus some. The DNA was the basis for D and trimming; V, J and clone size are from that table. The sample lists about 220,000 clones, 82% occurring once.

The chain combines TRBV7-9 with TRBJ1-1, with D perhaps TRBD1 (6 bases). The TCR comes from a woman between 55 and 75 years old who had recovered from COVID-19. What was sequenced was PBMCs or T cells enriched from blood (not recorded which). CDR3 coding DNA: TGTGCCAGCCGACGGGGGGCCGACACTGAAGCTTTCTTT. This sequence encodes CASRRGADTEAFF.